Below are 6 T cell receptor beta chains sequenced from a single sample in a study of blood T cell repertoires in COVID-19. The protocol was immunoSEQ multiplex PCR, while the TCRdb copy is restricted to in-frame clones and leaves out a portion. The sample yields more than 100,000 clones, roughly 84% seen once. Sequencing was performed on peripheral blood. The receptors derive from a woman in her thirties who had recovered from COVID-19.

This clone was detected a few times. The DNA for the CDR3 is TGCGCCAGCAGCTCAAATACAGGGAACACTGAAGCTTTCTTT. It yields the protein CASSSNTGNTEAFF. This chain joins TRBV5-1 and TRBJ1-1, with D perhaps matching TRBD1 (5 bases). Trimming took off 3 bases at V and 1 base at J, with 10 bases between the two ends. There are 14 residues in the CDR3. CDR1 and CDR2 from the germline V gene are SGHRS and YFSETQ. The variable domain in full, completed from reference TRBV5-1 and TRBJ1-1, reads KAGVTQTPRYLIKTRGQQVTLSCSPISGHRSVSWYQQTPGQGLQFLFEYFSETQRNKGNFPGRFSGRQFSNSRSEMNVSTLELGDSALYLCASSSNTGNTEAFFGQGTRLTVV.

The chain joins TRBV5-1 to TRBJ1-1; D gene unclear. V was shortened by 4 bases and J by 6 bases, with 13 bases between the two germline ends. The CDR3 sequence is 13 residues long. Germline V gives CDR1 SGHRS, CDR2 YFSETQ. In nucleotides, the CDR3 is TGCGCCAGCAGCCCCACCGGAGGCGCTGAAGCTTTCTTT. Protein sequence: CASSPTGGAEAFF. Supplemented by reference TRBV5-1 and TRBJ1-1, the full variable domain reads KAGVTQTPRYLIKTRGQQVTLSCSPISGHRSVSWYQQTPGQGLQFLFEYFSETQRNKGNFPGRFSGRQFSNSRSEMNVSTLELGDSALYLCASSPTGGAEAFFGQGTRLTVV.

This rearrangement joins TRBV3-1 (or the pseudogene TRBV3-2) to TRBJ2-1, with 9 nucleotides matching TRBD2. The CDR3 runs 20 residues. Germline V gene data show CDR1 as LGHDT and CDR2 as YNNKEL (reference sequence). J lost 5 bases, V lost 3 bases, and 20 bases had no gene match. CDR3: CASSQQPGLAWATAHNEQFF. CDR3 in DNA: TGTGCCAGCAGCCAGCAACCGGGACTAGCATGGGCAACCGCCCACAATGAGCAGTTCTTC.

The chain recombines TRBV5-1 with TRBJ2-5, with D tentatively TRBD1 (6 bases). Germline V gene lookup returns CDR1 SGHRS and CDR2 YFSETQ. The ends were cut back, 1 base at V and 2 bases at J, with 12 bases in the middle. The CDR3 is made up of 15 amino acids. The CDR3 loop reads CASSLPQGRQETQYF. DNA of the CDR3: TGCGCCAGCAGCTTGCCCCAGGGGAGACAAGAGACCCAGTACTTC.

This chain connects TRBV6-5 to TRBJ2-7, with D perhaps TRBD1 (5 bases). The ends were cut back, 2 bases at V and 7 bases at J, with 6 bases in the middle. Germline V gives CDR1 MNHEY, CDR2 SVGAGI. The CDR3 extends over 11 amino acids. In nucleotides, the CDR3 is TGTGCCAGCAGTTACAAGGGGGAGCAGTACTTC. Protein product: CASSYKGEQYF.

The V call is TRBV7-9, the J call TRBJ1-1, with D perhaps TRBD1 (6 bases). The germline gives CDR1 SEHNR, CDR2 FQNEAQ (reference sequence). V gave up 4 bases and J gave up 4 bases, with 10 bases separating them. This CDR3 is built from 13 residues. CDR3 coding DNA: TGTGCCAGCAGCTCGGGCAGGGGCACTGAAGCTTTCTTT. As protein: CASSSGRGTEAFF.